This T cell receptor beta chain was profiled in a study of shared clonotypes between healthy human individuals. Study-wide points: How much donors shared clonotypes was expected to be affected by sequencing depth. Clonotypes shared by all four donors outscored non-shared clonotypes in generation probability.

Regarding this clone: Its antigen is unidentified.

The sorted-subset replicate PCRs were given 150 to 250 ng DNA, which is 30,000 or so T cell genomes. Clones were read by immunoSEQ multiplex PCR, and TCRdb kept only the in-frame ones, dropping some. Here the sample spans about 1,800,000 clones, over 85% being singletons. It was CD45RO-negative cells, positively selected for CCR7, that made up naive CD8 cells, with terminally differentiated effector memory CD45RA+ cells excluded. This CDR3 has 16 residues. Germline CDR1 is SNHLY and CDR2 is FYNNEI. Trimming removed 0 bases at V and 2 bases at J, with 14 bases between. The source is a man aged 18 to 30 in good health. V gene TRBV2 combines with J gene TRBJ2-7; TRBD1 or TRBD2 may be the D gene (5 bases each). The source material was naive CD8+ T cells sorted from blood. The CDR3 DNA sequence: TGTGCCAGCAGTGAAGCGCCGGGGCAGGGAACCTACGAGCAGTACTTC. Amino acids: CASSEAPGQGTYEQYF.